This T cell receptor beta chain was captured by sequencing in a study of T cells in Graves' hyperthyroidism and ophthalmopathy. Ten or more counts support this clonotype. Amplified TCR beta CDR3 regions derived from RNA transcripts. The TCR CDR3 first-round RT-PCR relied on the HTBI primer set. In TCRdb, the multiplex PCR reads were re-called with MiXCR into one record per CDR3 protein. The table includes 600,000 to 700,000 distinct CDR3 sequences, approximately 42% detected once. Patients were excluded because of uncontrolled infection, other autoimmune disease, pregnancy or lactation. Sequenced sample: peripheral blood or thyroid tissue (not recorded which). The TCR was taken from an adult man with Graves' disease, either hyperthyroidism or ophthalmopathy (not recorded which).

The CDR3 sequence: CSGRQNTEAFF. The CDR3 DNA follows: TGCAGCGGCAGACAAAACACTGAAGCTTTCTTT. V is TRBV29-1 and J is TRBJ1-1; no clear D. Germline CDR1 is SQVTM and CDR2 is ANQGSEA. The CDR3 has 11 residues. V was clipped by 7 bases and J by 2 bases, with 8 bases between them.